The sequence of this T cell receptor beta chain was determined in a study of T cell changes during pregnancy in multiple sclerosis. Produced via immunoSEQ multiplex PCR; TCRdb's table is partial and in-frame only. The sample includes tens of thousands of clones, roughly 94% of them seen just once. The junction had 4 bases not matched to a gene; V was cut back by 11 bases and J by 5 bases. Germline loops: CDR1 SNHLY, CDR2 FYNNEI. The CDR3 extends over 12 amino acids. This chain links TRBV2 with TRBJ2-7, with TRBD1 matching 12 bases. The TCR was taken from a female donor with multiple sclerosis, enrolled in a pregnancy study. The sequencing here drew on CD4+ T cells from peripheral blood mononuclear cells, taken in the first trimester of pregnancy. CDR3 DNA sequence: TGTGCCGCCGGGACAGGGGGCGACGAGCAGTACTTC. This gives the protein CAAGTGGDEQYF.